This entry features one T cell receptor beta chain sequence. The sample originates from a study of cytomegalovirus exposure and HLA in healthy donors. The PCR ran on 60 Vbeta and 13 Jbeta primers. Measured with immunoSEQ multiplex PCR; TCRdb has only the in-frame clones, and not every one. The table records some 150,000 clones, approximately 78% of them present only once. Germline V gene lookup returns CDR1 SQVTM and CDR2 ANQGSEA. V gave up 5 bases and J gave up 0 bases; unmatched junction bases: 8. The CDR3 has 15 amino acids. The clonotype was recovered from a man aged 35 to 55 in good health and CMV-seropositive. The gene calls are TRBV29-1 and TRBJ2-3, with 7 positions matching TRBD1. The sample comprised PBMCs. CDR3 DNA: TGCAGCGTTAATGTGGGGACAGCCAGCACAGATACGCAGTATTTT. The encoded protein is CSVNVGTASTDTQYF.